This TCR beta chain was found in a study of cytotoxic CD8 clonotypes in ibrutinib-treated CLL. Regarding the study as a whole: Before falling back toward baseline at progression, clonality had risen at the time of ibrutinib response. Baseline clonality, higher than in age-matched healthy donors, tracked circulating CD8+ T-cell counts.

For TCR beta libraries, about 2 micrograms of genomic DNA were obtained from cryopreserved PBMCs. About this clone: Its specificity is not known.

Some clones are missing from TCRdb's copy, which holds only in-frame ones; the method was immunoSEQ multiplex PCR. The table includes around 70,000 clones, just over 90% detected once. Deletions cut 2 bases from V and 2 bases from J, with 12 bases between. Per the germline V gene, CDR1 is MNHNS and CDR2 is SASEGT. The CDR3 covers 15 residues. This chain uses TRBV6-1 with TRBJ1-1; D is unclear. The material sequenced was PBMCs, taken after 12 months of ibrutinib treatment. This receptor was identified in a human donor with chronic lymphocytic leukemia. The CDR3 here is CASSERVRSNTEAFF. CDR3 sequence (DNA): TGTGCCAGCAGTGAACGTGTCAGGAGTAACACTGAAGCTTTCTTT.